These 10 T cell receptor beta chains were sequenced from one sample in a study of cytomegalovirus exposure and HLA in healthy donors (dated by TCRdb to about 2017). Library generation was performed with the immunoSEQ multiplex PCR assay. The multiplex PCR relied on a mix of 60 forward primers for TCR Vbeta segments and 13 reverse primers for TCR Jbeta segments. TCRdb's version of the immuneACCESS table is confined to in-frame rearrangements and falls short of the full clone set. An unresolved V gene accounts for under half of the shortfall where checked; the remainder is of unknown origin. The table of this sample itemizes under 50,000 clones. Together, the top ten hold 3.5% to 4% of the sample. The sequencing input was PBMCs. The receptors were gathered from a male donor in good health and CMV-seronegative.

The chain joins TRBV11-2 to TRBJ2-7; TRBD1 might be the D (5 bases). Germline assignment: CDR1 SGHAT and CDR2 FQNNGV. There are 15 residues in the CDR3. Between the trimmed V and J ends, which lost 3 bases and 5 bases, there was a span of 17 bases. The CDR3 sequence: CASSFSHTAGNEQYF. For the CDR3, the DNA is TGTGCCAGCAGCTTCTCACACACCGCAGGGAACGAGCAGTACTTC.

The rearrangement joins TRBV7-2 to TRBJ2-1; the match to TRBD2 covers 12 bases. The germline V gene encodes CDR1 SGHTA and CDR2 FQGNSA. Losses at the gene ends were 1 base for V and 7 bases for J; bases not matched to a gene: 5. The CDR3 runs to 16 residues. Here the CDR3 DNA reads TGTGCCAGCAGCTTAGGTGGACTAGCGGGGCTTAATGAGCAGTTCTTC. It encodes CASSLGGLAGLNEQFF.

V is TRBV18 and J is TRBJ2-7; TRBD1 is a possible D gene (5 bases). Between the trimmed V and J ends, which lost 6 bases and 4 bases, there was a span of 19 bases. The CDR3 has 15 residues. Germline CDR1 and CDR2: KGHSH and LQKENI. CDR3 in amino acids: CASSRTQGAMYEQYF. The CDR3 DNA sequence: TGTGCCAGCTCCCGAACTCAGGGTGCAATGTACGAGCAGTACTTC. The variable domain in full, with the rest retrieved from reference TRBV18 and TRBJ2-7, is NAGVMQNPRHLVRRRGQEARLRCSPMKGHSHVYWYRQLPEEGLKFMVYLQKENIIDESGMPKERFSAEFPKEGPSILRIQQVVRGDSAAYFCASSRTQGAMYEQYFGPGTRLTVT.

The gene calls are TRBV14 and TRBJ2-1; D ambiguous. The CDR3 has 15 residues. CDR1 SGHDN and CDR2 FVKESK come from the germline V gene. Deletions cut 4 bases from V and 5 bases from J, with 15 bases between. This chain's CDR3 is CASSPPLARNNEQFF. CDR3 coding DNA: TGTGCCAGCAGCCCCCCCCTGGCCAGGAACAATGAGCAGTTCTTC.

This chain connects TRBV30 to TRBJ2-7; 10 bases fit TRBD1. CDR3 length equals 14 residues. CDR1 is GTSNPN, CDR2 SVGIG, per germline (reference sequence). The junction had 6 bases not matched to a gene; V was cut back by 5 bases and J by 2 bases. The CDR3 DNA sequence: TGTGCCTGGTTAGACAGGGGGCGAACCTACGAGCAGTACTTC. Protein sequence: CAWLDRGRTYEQYF. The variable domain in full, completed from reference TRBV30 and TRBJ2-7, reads SQTIHQWPATLVQPVGSPLSLECTVEGTSNPNLYWYRQAAGRGLQLLFYSVGIGQISSEVPQNLSASRPQDRQFILSSKKLLLSDSGFYLCAWLDRGRTYEQYFGPGTRLTVT.

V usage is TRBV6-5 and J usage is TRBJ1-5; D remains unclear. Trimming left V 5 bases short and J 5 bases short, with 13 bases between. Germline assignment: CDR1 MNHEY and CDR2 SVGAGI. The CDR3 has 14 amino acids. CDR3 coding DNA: TGTGCCAGCAGTGCCCTGCGGGTAGATCAGCCCCAGCATTTT. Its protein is CASSALRVDQPQHF.

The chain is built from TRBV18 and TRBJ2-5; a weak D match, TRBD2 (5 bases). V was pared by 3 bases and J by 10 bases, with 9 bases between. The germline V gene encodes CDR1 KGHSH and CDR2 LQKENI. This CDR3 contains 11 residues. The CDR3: CASSPGVIQYF. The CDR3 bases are TGTGCCAGCTCACCGGGAGTTATCCAGTACTTC.

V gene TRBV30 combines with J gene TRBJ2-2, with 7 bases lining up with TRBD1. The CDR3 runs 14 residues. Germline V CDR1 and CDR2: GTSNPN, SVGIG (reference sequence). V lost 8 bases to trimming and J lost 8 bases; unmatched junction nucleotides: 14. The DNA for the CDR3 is TGTGCCGGGGATGCCGACAGGGCCTATGGGGAGCTGTTTTTT. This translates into CAGDADRAYGELFF.

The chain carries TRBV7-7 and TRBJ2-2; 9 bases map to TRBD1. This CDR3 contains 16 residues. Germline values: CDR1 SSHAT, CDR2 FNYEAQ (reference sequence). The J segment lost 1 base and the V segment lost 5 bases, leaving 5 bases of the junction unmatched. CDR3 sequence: CASSPGTGRNTGELFF. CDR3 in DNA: TGTGCCAGCAGCCCAGGGACAGGGAGGAACACCGGGGAGCTGTTTTTT.

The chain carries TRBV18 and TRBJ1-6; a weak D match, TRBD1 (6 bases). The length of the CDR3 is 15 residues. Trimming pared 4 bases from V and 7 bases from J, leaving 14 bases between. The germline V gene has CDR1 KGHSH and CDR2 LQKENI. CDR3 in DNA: TGTGCCAGCTCACTGGACAGAGCCAGGAATTCACCCCTCCACTTT. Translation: CASSLDRARNSPLHF.